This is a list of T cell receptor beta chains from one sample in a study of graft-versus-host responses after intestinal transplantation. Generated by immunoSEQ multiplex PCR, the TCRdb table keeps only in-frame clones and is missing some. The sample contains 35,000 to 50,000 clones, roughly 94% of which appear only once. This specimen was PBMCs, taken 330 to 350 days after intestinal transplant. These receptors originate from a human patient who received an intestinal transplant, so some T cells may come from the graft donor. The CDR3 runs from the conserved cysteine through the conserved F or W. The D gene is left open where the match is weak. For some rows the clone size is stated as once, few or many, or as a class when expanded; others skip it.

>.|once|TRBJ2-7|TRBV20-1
TGCAGTGCTAGAGATTTGGGGGAGCAGTACTTC
CSARDLGEQYF
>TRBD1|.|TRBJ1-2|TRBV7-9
TGTGCCAGCAGCCCCGAGGGGACAGGGGGGGACTATGGCTACACCTTC
CASSPEGTGGDYGYTF
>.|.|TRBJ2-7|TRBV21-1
TGTGCCAGCAGCAAAGTGGAGCGGGGGAGCTCCTACGAGCAGTACTTC
CASSKVERGSSYEQYF
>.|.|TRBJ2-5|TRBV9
TGTGCCAGCAGCGTCGGGGTGCAGCAAGAGACCCAGTACTTC
CASSVGVQQETQYF
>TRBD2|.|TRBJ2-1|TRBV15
TGTGCCACCAGCAGAAAGCGGGAGGGCCCGAATGAGCAGTTCTTC
CATSRKREGPNEQFF
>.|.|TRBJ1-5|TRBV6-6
TGTGCCAGCGGGTATGCGGGACCCCAGCATTTT
CASGYAGPQHF
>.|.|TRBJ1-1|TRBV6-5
TGTGCCAGCAGTTACGCGAACACTGAAGCTTTCTTT
CASSYANTEAFF
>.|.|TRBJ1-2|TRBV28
TGTGCCAGCAGTTTTGCTCCCAGGGGCGACTATGGCTACACCTTC
CASSFAPRGDYGYTF
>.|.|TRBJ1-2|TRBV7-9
TGTGCCAGCAGCCCGGACAGCTATGGCTACACCTTC
CASSPDSYGYTF
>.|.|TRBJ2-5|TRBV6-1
TGTGCCAGCAGTGAATTTAGTTTTTCGTGGTCTCAAGAGACCCAGTACTTC
CASSEFSFSWSQETQYF
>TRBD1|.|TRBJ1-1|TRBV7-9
TGTGCCAGCAGCACGACGAATTACAGGGGTGAAGCTTTCTTT
CASSTTNYRGEAFF